Below, one TCR beta chain is given with its context. The data were obtained in a study of CD8+CD57+ T cells in acquired aplastic anemia. Genomic DNA, serving as template, underwent TCR beta VDJ and CDR3 profiling. TCRdb called the reads again in MiXCR, with one record for every CDR3 protein. Among roughly 300,000 distinct CDR3 sequences, about 56% were seen once, and the ten largest hold around 7.6%. The CDR3 has 13 residues. The germline gives CDR1 GTSNPN, CDR2 SVGIG (reference sequence). The germline V and J ends were trimmed by 0 bases and 7 bases, with 10 bases remaining between them. Sequencing used sorted CD4+, CD8+, or CD8+CD57+ T cells (not recorded which) from PBMCs. The chain couples TRBV30 to TRBJ1-3; D not resolved. The receptor was isolated from a human donor with severe aplastic anemia or a healthy control (not recorded which). CDR3 residues: CAWSVRFSNTIYF. The CDR3 DNA reads as TGTGCCTGGAGTGTACGATTCTCGAACACCATATATTTT. Variable domain in full (rest from reference TRBV30 and TRBJ1-3): SQTIHQWPATLVQPVGSPLSLECTVEGTSNPNLYWYRQAAGRGLQLLFYSVGIGQISSEVPQNLSASRPQDRQFILSSKKLLLSDSGFYLCAWSVRFSNTIYFGEGSWLTVV.